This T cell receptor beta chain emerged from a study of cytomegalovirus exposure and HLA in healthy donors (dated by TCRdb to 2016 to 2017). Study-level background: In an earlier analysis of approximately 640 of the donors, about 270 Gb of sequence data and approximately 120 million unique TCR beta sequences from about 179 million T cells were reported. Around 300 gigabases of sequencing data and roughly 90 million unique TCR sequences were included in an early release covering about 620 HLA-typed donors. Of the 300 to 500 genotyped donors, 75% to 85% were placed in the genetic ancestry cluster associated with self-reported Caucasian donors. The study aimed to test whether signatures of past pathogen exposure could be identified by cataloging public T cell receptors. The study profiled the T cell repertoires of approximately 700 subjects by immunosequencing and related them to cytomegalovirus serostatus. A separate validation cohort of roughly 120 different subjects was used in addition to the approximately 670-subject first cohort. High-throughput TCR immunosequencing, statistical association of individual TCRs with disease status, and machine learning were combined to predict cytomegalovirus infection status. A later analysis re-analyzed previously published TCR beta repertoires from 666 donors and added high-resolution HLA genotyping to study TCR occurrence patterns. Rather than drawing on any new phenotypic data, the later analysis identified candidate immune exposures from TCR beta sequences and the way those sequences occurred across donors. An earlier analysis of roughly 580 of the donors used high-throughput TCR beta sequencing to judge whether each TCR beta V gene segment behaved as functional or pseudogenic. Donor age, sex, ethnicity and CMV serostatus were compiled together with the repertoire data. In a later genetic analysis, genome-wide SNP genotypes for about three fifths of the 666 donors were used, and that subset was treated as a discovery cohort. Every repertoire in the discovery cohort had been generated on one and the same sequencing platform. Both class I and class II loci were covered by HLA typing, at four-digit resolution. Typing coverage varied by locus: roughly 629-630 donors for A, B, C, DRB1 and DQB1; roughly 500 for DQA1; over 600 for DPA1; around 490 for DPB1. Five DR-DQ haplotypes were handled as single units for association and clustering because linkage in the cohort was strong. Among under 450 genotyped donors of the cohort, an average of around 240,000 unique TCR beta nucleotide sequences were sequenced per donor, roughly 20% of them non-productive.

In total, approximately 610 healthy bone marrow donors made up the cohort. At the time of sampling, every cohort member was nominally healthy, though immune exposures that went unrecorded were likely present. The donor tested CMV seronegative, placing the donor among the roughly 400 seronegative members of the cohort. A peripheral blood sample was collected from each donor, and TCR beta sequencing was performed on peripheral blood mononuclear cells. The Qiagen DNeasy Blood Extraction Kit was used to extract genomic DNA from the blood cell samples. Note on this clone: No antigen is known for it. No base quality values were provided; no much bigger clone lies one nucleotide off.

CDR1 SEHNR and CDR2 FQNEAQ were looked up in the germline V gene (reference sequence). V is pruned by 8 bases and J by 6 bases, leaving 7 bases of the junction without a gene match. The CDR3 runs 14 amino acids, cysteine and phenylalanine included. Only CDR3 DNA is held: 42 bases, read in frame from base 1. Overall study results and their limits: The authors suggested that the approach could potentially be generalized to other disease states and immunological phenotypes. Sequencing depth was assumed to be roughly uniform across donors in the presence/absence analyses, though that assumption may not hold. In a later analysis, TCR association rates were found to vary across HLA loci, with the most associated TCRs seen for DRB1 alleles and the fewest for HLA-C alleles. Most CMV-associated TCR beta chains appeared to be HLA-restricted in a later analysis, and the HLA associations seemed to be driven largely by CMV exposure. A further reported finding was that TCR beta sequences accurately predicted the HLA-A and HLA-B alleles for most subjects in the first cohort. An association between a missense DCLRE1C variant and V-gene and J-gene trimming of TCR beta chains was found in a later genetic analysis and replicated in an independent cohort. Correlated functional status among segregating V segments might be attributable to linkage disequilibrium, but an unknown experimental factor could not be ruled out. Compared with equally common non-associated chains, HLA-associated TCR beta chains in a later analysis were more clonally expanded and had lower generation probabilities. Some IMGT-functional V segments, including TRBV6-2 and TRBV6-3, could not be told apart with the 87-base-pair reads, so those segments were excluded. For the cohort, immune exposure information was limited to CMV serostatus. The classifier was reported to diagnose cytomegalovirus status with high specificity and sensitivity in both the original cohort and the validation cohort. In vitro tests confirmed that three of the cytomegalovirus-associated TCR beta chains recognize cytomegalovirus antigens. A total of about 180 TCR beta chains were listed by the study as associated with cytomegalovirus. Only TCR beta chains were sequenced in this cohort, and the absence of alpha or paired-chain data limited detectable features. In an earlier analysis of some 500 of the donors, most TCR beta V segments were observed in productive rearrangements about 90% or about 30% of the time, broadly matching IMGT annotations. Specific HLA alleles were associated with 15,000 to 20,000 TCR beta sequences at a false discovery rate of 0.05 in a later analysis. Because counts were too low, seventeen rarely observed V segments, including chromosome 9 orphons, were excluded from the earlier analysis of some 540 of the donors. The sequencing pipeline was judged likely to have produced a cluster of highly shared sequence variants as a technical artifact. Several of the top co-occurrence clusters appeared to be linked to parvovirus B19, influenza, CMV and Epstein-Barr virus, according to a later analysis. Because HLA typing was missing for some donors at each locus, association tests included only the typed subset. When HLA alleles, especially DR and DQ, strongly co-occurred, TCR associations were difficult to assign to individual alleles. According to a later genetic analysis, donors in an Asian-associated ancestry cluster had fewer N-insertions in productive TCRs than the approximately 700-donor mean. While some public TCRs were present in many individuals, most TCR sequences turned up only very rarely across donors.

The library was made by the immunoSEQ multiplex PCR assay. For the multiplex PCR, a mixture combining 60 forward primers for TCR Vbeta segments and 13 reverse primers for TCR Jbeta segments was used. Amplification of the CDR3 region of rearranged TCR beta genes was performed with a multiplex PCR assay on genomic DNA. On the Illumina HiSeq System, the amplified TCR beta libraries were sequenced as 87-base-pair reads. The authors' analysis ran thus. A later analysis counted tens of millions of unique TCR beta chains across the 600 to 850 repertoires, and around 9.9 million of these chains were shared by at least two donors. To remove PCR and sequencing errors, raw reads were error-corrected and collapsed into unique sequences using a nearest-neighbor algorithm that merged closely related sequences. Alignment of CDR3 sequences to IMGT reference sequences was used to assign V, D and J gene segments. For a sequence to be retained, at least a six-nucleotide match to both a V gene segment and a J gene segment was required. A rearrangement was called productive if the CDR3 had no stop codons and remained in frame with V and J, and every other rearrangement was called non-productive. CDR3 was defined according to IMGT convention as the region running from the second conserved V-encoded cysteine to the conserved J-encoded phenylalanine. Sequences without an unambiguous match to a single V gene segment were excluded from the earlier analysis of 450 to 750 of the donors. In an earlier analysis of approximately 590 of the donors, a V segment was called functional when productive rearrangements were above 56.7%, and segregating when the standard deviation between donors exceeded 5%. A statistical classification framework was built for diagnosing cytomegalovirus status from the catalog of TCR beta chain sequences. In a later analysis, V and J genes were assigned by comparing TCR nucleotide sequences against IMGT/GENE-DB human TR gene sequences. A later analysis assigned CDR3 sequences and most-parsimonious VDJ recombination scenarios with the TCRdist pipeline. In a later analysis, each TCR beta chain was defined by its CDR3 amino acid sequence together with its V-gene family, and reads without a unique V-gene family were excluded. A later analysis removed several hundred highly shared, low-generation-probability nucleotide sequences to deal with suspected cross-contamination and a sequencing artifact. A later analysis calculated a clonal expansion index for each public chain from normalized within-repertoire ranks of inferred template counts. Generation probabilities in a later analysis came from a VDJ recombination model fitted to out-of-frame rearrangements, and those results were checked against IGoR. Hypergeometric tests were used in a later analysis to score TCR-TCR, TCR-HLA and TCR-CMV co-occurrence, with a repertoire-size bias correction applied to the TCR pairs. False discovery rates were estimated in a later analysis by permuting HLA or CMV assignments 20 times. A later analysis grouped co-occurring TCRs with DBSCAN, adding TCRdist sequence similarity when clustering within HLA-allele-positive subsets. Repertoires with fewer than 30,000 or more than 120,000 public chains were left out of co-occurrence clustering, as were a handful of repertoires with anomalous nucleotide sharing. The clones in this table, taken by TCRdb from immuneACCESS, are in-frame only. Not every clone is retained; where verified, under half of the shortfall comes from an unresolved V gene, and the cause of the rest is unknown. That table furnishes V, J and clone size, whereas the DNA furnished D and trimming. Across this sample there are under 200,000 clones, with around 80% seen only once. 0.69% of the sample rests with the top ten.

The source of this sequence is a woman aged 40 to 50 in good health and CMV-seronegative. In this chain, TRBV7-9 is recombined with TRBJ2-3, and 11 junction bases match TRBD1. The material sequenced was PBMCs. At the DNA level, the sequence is TGTGCCAGCCGATGGACAGGGGGCTGGGATACGCAGTATTTT. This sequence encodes CASRWTGGWDTQYF.